What follows are 26 T cell receptor beta chains derived from one specimen sequenced in a study of memory CD4+ T cells and cytomegalovirus serostatus. The sort gate was single viable CD3+CD4+CD8-CD45RO+ cells for memory CD4+ T cells. Sequenced by immunoSEQ multiplex PCR; TCRdb stores in-frame clones only, minus some. The top ten hold 0.79% of the sample, which has around 40,000 clones, 75% to 85% seen once. Material: memory CD4+ T cells from blood. Receptor source: an adult in good health and CMV-seronegative.

This chain links TRBV2 with TRBJ1-3; TRBD1 is a possible D gene (5 bases). V lost 4 bases and J 1 base, leaving 5 bases between the germline ends. CDR1 is SNHLY and CDR2 is FYNNEI in the germline V gene. The CDR3 is made up of 13 amino acids. CDR3 sequence: CASSAGSGNTIYF. In DNA form, the CDR3 reads TGTGCCAGCAGTGCAGGGTCTGGAAACACCATATATTTT.

This clone was recorded once. V and J are TRBV28 and TRBJ2-5; TRBD1 matches at 8 bases. The V gene end was trimmed by 4 bases and the J gene end by 5 bases; junction bases not matched to a gene: 6. CDR3 size: 14 residues. Germline loops: CDR1 MDHEN, CDR2 SYDVKM. CDR3 nucleotides: TGTGCCAGCAGTTCCGGACAGGGCGATGAGACCCAGTACTTC. The encoded protein is CASSSGQGDETQYF.

The V and J genes are TRBV4-2 and TRBJ2-1; 8 bases map to TRBD1. V was pared by 0 bases and J by 5 bases, with 6 bases of the junction left unmatched. The CDR3 has 16 residues. Germline-derived CDR1 and CDR2 are LGHNA and YNFKEQ. This CDR3 reads CASSQDLGQGNNEQFF. DNA for the CDR3: TGTGCCAGCAGCCAAGATCTCGGACAGGGAAACAATGAGCAGTTCTTC.

J is TRBJ2-5 and V is TRBV2; D remains unclear. The V gene lost 8 bases and the J gene lost 0 bases, with 4 bases spanning the gap. The germline CDR1 and CDR2 sequences are SNHLY and FYNNEI. The CDR3 runs to 11 residues. CDR3 sequence reads: CASCYQETQYF. DNA of the CDR3: TGTGCCAGCTGTTACCAAGAGACCCAGTACTTC.

The chain uses TRBV7-3 and TRBJ2-5, with 7 bases fitting TRBD2. V shed 3 bases and J 4 bases; nucleotides not matched to a gene: 8. The germline V gene has CDR1 SGHTA and CDR2 FQGTGA. CDR3 length: 15 residues. The CDR3 protein is CASSFAGVTGETQYF. DNA for the CDR3: TGTGCCAGCAGCTTCGCGGGGGTAACCGGAGAGACCCAGTACTTC.

V is TRBV10-3 and J is TRBJ2-1, with 11 positions matching TRBD2. Germline-derived CDR1 and CDR2 are ENHRY and SYGVKD. The CDR3 spans 16 residues. V gave up 4 bases and J gave up 1 base; unmatched junction bases: 3. CDR3 in amino acids: CAISGGLAESYNEQFF. In DNA, the CDR3 is TGTGCCATCAGTGGGGGACTAGCGGAATCCTACAATGAGCAGTTCTTC.

The V gene is TRBV9, the J gene TRBJ2-3, with TRBD2 matching 7 bases. Germline V gene data show CDR1 as SGDLS and CDR2 as YYNGEE. The CDR3 covers 13 residues. Germline trimming cut 4 bases from V and 9 bases from J; bases unmatched to any gene: 8. The CDR3 bases are TGTGCCAGCAGCCCCCCGATGGGAGGGACGCAGTATTTT. This codes for CASSPPMGGTQYF.

The rearrangement uses TRBV5-6 and TRBJ2-7, with D possibly matching TRBD2 (5 bases). V was trimmed by 2 bases and J by 3 bases, leaving 15 bases between them. CDR1 is SGHDT, CDR2 YYEEEE, per germline. This CDR3 is built from 15 residues. In nucleotides, the CDR3 is TGTGCCAGCAGCTTTTTCACCGGGGAACTCTACGAGCAGTACTTC. It yields the protein CASSFFTGELYEQYF.

The chain is built from TRBV5-1 and TRBJ1-6; 9 bases align to TRBD1. Unmatched junction bases numbered 10, after V lost 4 bases and J lost 8 bases. The CDR3 runs to 16 residues. Germline loops: CDR1 SGHRS, CDR2 YFSETQ. The chain's CDR3 is CASSPRTGDPDSPLHF. The CDR3 DNA is TGCGCCAGCAGCCCTAGGACAGGGGACCCGGATTCACCCCTCCACTTT.

This sequence joins TRBV7-9 and TRBJ2-2; no definite D call. From germline, CDR1 is SEHNR and CDR2 FQNEAQ (reference sequence). The CDR3 totals 13 residues. Trimming shortened V by 4 bases and J by 6 bases, and 9 bases separated the two germline ends. The CDR3 region has the DNA TGTGCCAGCAGCTCCTCATATGCCGGGGAGCTGTTTTTT. It translates to CASSSSYAGELFF.

The rearrangement joins TRBV14 to TRBJ2-3; 7 bases line up with TRBD2. The CDR3 totals 14 residues. CDR1 and CDR2 from the germline V gene are SGHDN and FVKESK. J lost 2 bases, V lost 4 bases, and 3 bases had no gene match. The CDR3 nucleotides are TGTGCCAGCAGCCCAGCGGGGCTCACAGATACGCAGTATTTT. Translation gives CASSPAGLTDTQYF. The full variable domain, its missing parts supplied by reference TRBV14 and TRBJ2-3, is EAGVTQFPSHSVIEKGQTVTLRCDPISGHDNLYWYRRVMGKEIKFLLHFVKESKQDESGMPNNRFLAERTGGTYSTLKVQPAELEDSGVYFCASSPAGLTDTQYFGPGTRLTVL.

To note about this clone: Other DNA sequences in the sample encode the same CDR3. The chain recombines TRBV6-5 with TRBJ1-5; D uncertain. CDR3 size: 13 residues. Trimming removed 6 bases at V and 0 bases at J, with 6 bases between. From germline, CDR1 is MNHEY and CDR2 SVGAGI. As DNA, the CDR3 is TGTGCCAGCAGACTCGATAGCAATCAGCCCCAGCATTTT. As protein: CASRLDSNQPQHF.

The chain employs TRBV7-3 and TRBJ2-7, with 9 bases that match TRBD2. Per germline, CDR1 SGHTA and CDR2 FQGTGA. J lost 5 bases, V lost 1 base, and 6 bases had no gene match. This CDR3 has 15 amino acids. The CDR3 protein is CASSLNPLAGHEQYF. DNA of the CDR3: TGTGCCAGCAGCTTAAATCCGCTAGCGGGGCACGAGCAGTACTTC.

This sequence joins TRBV7-2 and TRBJ1-5; D remains unclear. The CDR3 runs 13 residues. V lost 1 base to trimming and J lost 7 bases, with 8 bases between them. The germline gives CDR1 SGHTA, CDR2 FQGNSA. The CDR3 DNA reads as TGTGCCAGCAGCTTAGTACGGTCACAGCCCCAGCATTTT. Its translation is CASSLVRSQPQHF. The full variable domain, completed using reference TRBV7-2 and TRBJ1-5, is GAGVSQSPSNKVTEKGKDVELRCDPISGHTALYWYRQSLGQGLEFLIYFQGNSAPDKSGLPSDRFSAERTGGSVSTLTIQRTQQEDSAVYLCASSLVRSQPQHFGDGTRLSIL.

J is TRBJ1-1 and V is TRBV2; a possible D gene is TRBD1 (5 bases). There are 13 residues in the CDR3. V gave up 7 bases and J gave up 5 bases, with 14 bases separating them. The V gene's germline CDR1 is SNHLY and CDR2 FYNNEI. CDR3: CASKGRVGTEAFF. CDR3 DNA sequence: TGTGCCAGCAAGGGGAGAGTAGGGACTGAAGCTTTCTTT.

The chain has TRBV25-1 and TRBJ1-5; TRBD1 is a possible D gene (5 bases). Trimming shortened V by 2 bases and J by 7 bases, and 9 bases separated the two germline ends. The CDR3 is 13 amino acids. Germline values: CDR1 MGHDK, CDR2 SYGVNS. Here the CDR3 DNA reads TGTGCCAGCAGTGAAGAGGGGAGACAGCCCCAGCATTTT. It translates to CASSEEGRQPQHF. The full variable domain, completed using reference TRBV25-1 and TRBJ1-5, is EADIYQTPRYLVIGTGKKITLECSQTMGHDKMYWYQQDPGMELHLIHYSYGVNSTEKGDLSSESTVSRIRTEHFPLTLESARPSHTSQYLCASSEEGRQPQHFGDGTRLSIL.

This chain joins TRBV7-9 and TRBJ2-7; 8 positions match TRBD2. Germline V CDR1 and CDR2: SEHNR, FQNEAQ (reference sequence). This CDR3 spans 16 amino acids. V gave up 1 base and J gave up 2 bases; unmatched junction bases: 7. CDR3 in DNA: TGTGCCAGCAGCTTAGAGGCGGGGGGAGGCCCCTACGAGCAGTACTTC. Its protein product is CASSLEAGGGPYEQYF.

The chain links TRBV5-5 to TRBJ2-7; TRBD1 aligns across 7 bases. V shed 2 bases, J shed 2 bases, and the junction held 7 bases outside the gene matches. In germline, CDR1 is SGHKS, CDR2 YYEKEE (reference sequence). The CDR3 has 15 amino acids. The CDR3 is CASSLTGTATYEQYF. In DNA form, the CDR3 reads TGTGCCAGCAGCTTAACCGGGACAGCAACCTACGAGCAGTACTTC.

V usage is TRBV4-2 and J usage is TRBJ1-1; D is uncertain. Germline V gives CDR1 LGHNA, CDR2 YNFKEQ. V shed 1 base and J shed 1 base, with 7 bases lying between them. The CDR3 sequence is 14 residues long. This CDR3 reads CASSQGWGNTEAFF. For the CDR3, the DNA is TGTGCCAGCAGCCAAGGGTGGGGGAACACTGAAGCTTTCTTT.

The chain couples TRBV30 to TRBJ1-3; TRBD1 matches at 11 bases. Germline V gene data show CDR1 as GTSNPN and CDR2 as SVGIG (reference sequence). V lost 5 bases, J lost 4 bases, and 7 bases stayed unmatched. CDR3 length equals 15 residues. The CDR3 nucleotides are TGTGCCTGGGGTGGACAGGGGGCGACGGGAAACACCATATATTTT. Its translation is CAWGGQGATGNTIYF.

This chain links TRBV6-1 with TRBJ2-3, with D unclear. Trimming stripped 6 bases from V and 3 bases from J, with 13 bases between. The CDR3 length is 14 residues. Germline V gene sequence: CDR1 MNHNS, CDR2 SASEGT. CDR3 loop: CASSHKVGTDTQYF. CDR3 DNA sequence: TGTGCCAGCAGCCACAAGGTGGGGACAGATACGCAGTATTTT.

In nucleotides, the CDR3 is TGTGCCAGCAGCCTCCCAGGGGGTTTGGGAAGGAATCAGCCCCAGCATTTT. This codes for CASSLPGGLGRNQPQHF. The gene calls are TRBV7-3 and TRBJ1-5; 7 nucleotides line up with TRBD1. Germline V CDR1 and CDR2: SGHTA, FQGTGA. The CDR3 is 17 amino acids. J gave up 4 bases and V 5 bases, and 14 bases lay outside the gene matches.

This clone has a handful of counts. This chain links TRBV19 with TRBJ2-3, with TRBD2 as a possible D gene (5 bases). This CDR3 contains 12 residues. Germline CDR1 reads LNHDA; CDR2 reads SQIVND (reference sequence). V dropped 5 bases and J dropped 8 bases, with 11 bases sitting between them. The CDR3 sequence: CASSVDSGTQYF. CDR3 in DNA: TGTGCCAGTAGTGTGGACTCGGGTACGCAGTATTTT.

This CDR3 reads CASSPSGQETQYF. CDR3 nucleotides: TGTGCCAGCAGCCCTTCGGGGCAAGAGACCCAGTACTTC. The V gene is TRBV7-9, the J gene TRBJ2-5, with a weak D call TRBD2 (5 bases). Trimming stripped 5 bases from V and 2 bases from J, with 9 bases between. The germline V gene encodes CDR1 SEHNR and CDR2 FQNEAQ (reference sequence). CDR3 size: 13 residues.

This CDR3 is CASRGEFSNQPQHF. In nucleotides, the CDR3 is TGTGCCAGCAGGGGGGAGTTTAGCAATCAGCCCCAGCATTTT. This chain joins TRBV2 and TRBJ1-5; perhaps TRBD1 as D (5 bases). Trimming shortened V by 6 bases and J by 0 bases, and 9 bases separated the two germline ends. Per germline, CDR1 SNHLY and CDR2 FYNNEI. This CDR3 spans 14 amino acids.

The chain recombines TRBV7-9 with TRBJ1-5; D is undetermined. The CDR3 spans 15 residues. The germline gives CDR1 SEHNR, CDR2 FQNEAQ (reference sequence). Trimming pared 4 bases from V and 5 bases from J, leaving 15 bases between. The CDR3, as DNA: TGTGCCAGCAGCTCCACGGGCCAGTATTATCAGCCCCAGCATTTT. Amino acids: CASSSTGQYYQPQHF.